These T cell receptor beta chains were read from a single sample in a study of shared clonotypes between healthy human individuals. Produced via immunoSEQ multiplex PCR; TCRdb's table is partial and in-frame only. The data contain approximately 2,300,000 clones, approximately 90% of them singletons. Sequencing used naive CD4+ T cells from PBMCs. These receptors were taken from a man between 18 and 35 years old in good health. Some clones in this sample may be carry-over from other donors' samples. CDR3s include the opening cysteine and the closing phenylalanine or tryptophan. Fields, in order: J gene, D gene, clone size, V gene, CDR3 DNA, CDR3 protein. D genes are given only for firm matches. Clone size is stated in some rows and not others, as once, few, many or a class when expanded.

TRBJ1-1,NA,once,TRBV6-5,TGTGCCAGCAGTCTAACAGACATGAACACTGAAGCTTTCTTT,CASSLTDMNTEAFF
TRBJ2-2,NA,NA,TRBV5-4,TGTGCCAGCAGCCCGAGGGCACCCTCGACCGGGGAGCTGTTTTTT,CASSPRAPSTGELFF
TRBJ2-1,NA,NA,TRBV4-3,TGCGCCAGCAGCCAAGATCGAAGCGGATACCGCCGTTACAATGAGCAGTTCTTC,CASSQDRSGYRRYNEQFF
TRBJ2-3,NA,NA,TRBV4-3,TGCGCCAGCAGCCAAAGACTAAACACAGATACGCAGTATTTT,CASSQRLNTDTQYF
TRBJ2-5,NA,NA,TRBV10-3,TGTGCCATCAGTGAGGCCCTCAGGGGCTCTCAAGAGACCCAGTACTTC,CAISEALRGSQETQYF
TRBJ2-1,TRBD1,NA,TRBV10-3,TGTGCCATCAGGACCGGGACAGGTGGTAACAATGAGCAGTTCTTC,CAIRTGTGGNNEQFF
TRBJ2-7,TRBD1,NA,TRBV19,TGTGCCAGTAGTATGGGACAGCCCCTCTCCTACGAGCAGTACTTC,CASSMGQPLSYEQYF
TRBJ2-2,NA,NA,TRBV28,TGTGCCAGCAGTTTACCCGGGTTTGGGGAGCTGTTTTTT,CASSLPGFGELFF
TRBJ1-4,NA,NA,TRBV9,TGTGCCAGCAGCGCCGCAGGGTCAACTAATGAAAAACTGTTTTTT,CASSAAGSTNEKLFF
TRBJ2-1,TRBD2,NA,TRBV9,TGTGCCAGCAGCGTAGGTGGGACTACCTACAATGAGCAGTTCTTC,CASSVGGTTYNEQFF
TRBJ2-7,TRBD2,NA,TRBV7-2,TGTGCCAGCAGCTTAGTTGCTAGCGGGGGCTACGAGCAGTACTTC,CASSLVASGGYEQYF
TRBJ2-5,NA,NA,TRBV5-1,TGCGCCAGCAGCCCAAACCCGGGCAGAGAAGAGACCCAGTACTTC,CASSPNPGREETQYF
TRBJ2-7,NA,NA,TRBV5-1,TGCGCCAGCAGCTCCGATGGGGGGCGCTCAGACGAGCAGTACTTC,CASSSDGGRSDEQYF
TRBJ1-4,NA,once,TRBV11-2,TGTGCCAGCAGCTTAGCCCCGACAGCAACTAATGAAAAACTGTTTTTT,CASSLAPTATNEKLFF
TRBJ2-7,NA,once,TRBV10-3,TGTGCCCTCGGCAAGACTGGCTACGAGCAGTACTTC,CALGKTGYEQYF
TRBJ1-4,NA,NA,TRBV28,TGTGCCAGCAGTTGGAGCACAGACATCAATGAAAAACTGTTTTTT,CASSWSTDINEKLFF
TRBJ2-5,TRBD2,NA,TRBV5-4,TGTGCCAGCAGCTTGGGACTAGCGGCACAAGAGACCCAGTACTTC,CASSLGLAAQETQYF
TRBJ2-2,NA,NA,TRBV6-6,TGTGCCAGCAGTTACTCGGGGGGTGGCACCGGGGAGCTGTTTTTT,CASSYSGGGTGELFF
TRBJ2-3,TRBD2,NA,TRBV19,TGTGCCAGTAGTCGACTAGCGGGACAATATACGCAGTATTTT,CASSRLAGQYTQYF
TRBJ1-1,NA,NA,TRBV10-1,TGCGCCAGCAATTTCGGAGTAAACACTGAAGCTTTCTTT,CASNFGVNTEAFF
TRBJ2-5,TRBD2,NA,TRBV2,TGTGCCAGCAGTATAGCGGGCGGGGAGACCCAGTACTTC,CASSIAGGETQYF
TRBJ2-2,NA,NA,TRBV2,TGTGCCAGCAGTGAACGGTGGCCGACCACCGGGGAGCTGTTTTTT,CASSERWPTTGELFF
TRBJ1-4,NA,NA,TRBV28,TGTGCCAGCAGTACCGTTGCCGCAACTAATGAAAAACTGTTTTTT,CASSTVAATNEKLFF
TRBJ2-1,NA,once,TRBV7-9,TGTGCCAGCAGCTTAGGTTTAGGAAGGCCCTACAATGAGCAGTTCTTC,CASSLGLGRPYNEQFF
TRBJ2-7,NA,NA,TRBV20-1,TGCAGTGCTGTTGACACCTACGAGCAGTACTTC,CSAVDTYEQYF
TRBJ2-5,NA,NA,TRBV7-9,TGTGCCAGCAGCCAGGGGTGGGCCAGAGGGGAGACCCAGTACTTC,CASSQGWARGETQYF
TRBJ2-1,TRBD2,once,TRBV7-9,TGTGCCAGCAGCCTAGCGGCCAACCACTACAATGAGCAGTTCTTC,CASSLAANHYNEQFF
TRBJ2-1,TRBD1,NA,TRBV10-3,TGTGCCATCAGTGAAACAGGGGGTGAGCAGTTCTTC,CAISETGGEQFF
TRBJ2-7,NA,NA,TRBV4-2,TGTGCCAGCAGCCAAGGGAAGGATGGGCATTACGAGCAGTACTTC,CASSQGKDGHYEQYF
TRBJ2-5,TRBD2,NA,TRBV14,TGTGCCAGCAGTGCGGGACTAGCGGGAACAGAGACCCAGTACTTC,CASSAGLAGTETQYF
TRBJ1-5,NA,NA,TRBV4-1,TGCGCCAGCAGCAAAGGGAAGGGGGGTCAGGACGTGCAGCCCCAGCATTTT,CASSKGKGGQDVQPQHF
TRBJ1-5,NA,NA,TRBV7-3,TGTGCCAGCAGCTCTGGCTCGGGGCATGGACAGCCCCAGCATTTT,CASSSGSGHGQPQHF
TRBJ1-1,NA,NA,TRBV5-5,TGTGCCAGCAGCCGTACTAACCCAACTGAAGCTTTCTTT,CASSRTNPTEAFF
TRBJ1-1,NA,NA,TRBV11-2,TGTGCCAGCAGCCCCACATCCCTGGGGAACACTGAAGCTTTCTTT,CASSPTSLGNTEAFF
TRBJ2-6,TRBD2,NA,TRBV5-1,TGCGCCAGCAGCTTAGAAACGGGAGGCAGTGGGGCCAACGTCCTGACTTTC,CASSLETGGSGANVLTF
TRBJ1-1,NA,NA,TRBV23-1,TGCGCCAGCAGTCAATCTTCACGGAGTCAGCATGAAGCTTTCTTT,CASSQSSRSQHEAFF
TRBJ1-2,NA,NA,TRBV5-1,TGCGCCAGCAGCTTCGCGGGAGGAGTAAGCTATGGCTACACCTTC,CASSFAGGVSYGYTF
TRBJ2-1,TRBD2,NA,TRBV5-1,TGCGCCAGCAGCGTAGGACTAGCGGAGCTCAATGAGCAGTTCTTC,CASSVGLAELNEQFF
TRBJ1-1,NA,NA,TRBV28,TGTGCCAGCAGTTTAGGCCAGGCGAGGACTGAAGCTTTCTTT,CASSLGQARTEAFF
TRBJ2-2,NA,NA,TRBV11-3,TGTGCCAGCAGCTCCCAGGGGGCGGGAGGAGGGGAGCTGTTTTTT,CASSSQGAGGGELFF
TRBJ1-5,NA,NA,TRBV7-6,TGTGCCAGCAGCTTAGCGCCCCGGACGGTCCTCGGGCAGCCCCAGCATTTT,CASSLAPRTVLGQPQHF
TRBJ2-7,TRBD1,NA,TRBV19,TGTGCCAGTAGTATCGGACAGGAACCCTACGAGCAGTACTTC,CASSIGQEPYEQYF
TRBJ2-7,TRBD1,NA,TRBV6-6,TGTGCCAGCTACCGGGACAGGGCATCCTACGAGCAGTACTTC,CASYRDRASYEQYF
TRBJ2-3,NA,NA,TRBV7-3,TGTGCCAGCAGCTTAACTAGTTTAGGGGAAGATACGCAGTATTTT,CASSLTSLGEDTQYF
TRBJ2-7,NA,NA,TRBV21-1,TGTGCCAGCAGCAGCGTGGAGGGCCCCCACGAGCAGTACTTC,CASSSVEGPHEQYF
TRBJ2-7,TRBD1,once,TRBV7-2,TGTGCCAGCAGCTTAGCTGGGACAGGGTACTACGAGCAGTACTTC,CASSLAGTGYYEQYF
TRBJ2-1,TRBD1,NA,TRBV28,TGTGCCAGCAAGAACCGGGACAGGGTTCAGGCGTTCTTC,CASKNRDRVQAFF
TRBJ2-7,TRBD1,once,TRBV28,TGTGCCAGCAGTCAAGACAGGGTGGGCTCCTACGAGCAGTACTTC,CASSQDRVGSYEQYF
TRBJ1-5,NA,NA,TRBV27,TGTGCCAGCAGTTATAAAACAGGGACTCAGCCCCAGCATTTT,CASSYKTGTQPQHF
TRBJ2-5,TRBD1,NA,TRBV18,TGTGCCAGCTCACCAACAGGGGAACAAGAGACCCAGTACTTC,CASSPTGEQETQYF
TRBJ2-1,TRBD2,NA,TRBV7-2,TGTGCCAGCAGCTCCAGGACTAGCGGGTACAATGAGCAGTTCTTC,CASSSRTSGYNEQFF
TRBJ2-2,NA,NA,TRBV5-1,TGCGCCAGCAGCTTGGGCGCGGGGCCCCCGAACACCGGGGAGCTGTTTTTT,CASSLGAGPPNTGELFF
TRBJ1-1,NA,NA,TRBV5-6,TGTGCCAGCAGCTCCTCTGGGGGGACTGAAGCTTTCTTT,CASSSSGGTEAFF
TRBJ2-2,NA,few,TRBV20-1,TGCAGTGCTAGAGATTCCGGGGAGCTGTTTTTT,CSARDSGELFF
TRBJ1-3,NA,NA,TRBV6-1,TGTGCCAGCAGTGCCCCAGCAGGGAACTCTGGAAACACCATATATTTT,CASSAPAGNSGNTIYF
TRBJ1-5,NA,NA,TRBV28,TGTGCCAGCACCCTACTCAATCAGCCCCAGCATTTT,CASTLLNQPQHF
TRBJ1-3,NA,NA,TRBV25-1,TGTGCCAGCAGTGAATACCGAAACACCATATATTTT,CASSEYRNTIYF
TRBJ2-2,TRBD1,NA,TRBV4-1,TGCGCCAGCAGCCAACCGAGGACAGGTTTGGTTGCCGGGGAGCTGTTTTTT,CASSQPRTGLVAGELFF
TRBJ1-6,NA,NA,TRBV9,TGTGCCAGCAGCCCGGTGGGGGGGAATTCACCCCTCCACTTT,CASSPVGGNSPLHF
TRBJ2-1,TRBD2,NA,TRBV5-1,TGCGCCAGCAGCTGGGGACTAGCGGGAGGGGTGGCCTACAATGAGCAGTTCTTC,CASSWGLAGGVAYNEQFF